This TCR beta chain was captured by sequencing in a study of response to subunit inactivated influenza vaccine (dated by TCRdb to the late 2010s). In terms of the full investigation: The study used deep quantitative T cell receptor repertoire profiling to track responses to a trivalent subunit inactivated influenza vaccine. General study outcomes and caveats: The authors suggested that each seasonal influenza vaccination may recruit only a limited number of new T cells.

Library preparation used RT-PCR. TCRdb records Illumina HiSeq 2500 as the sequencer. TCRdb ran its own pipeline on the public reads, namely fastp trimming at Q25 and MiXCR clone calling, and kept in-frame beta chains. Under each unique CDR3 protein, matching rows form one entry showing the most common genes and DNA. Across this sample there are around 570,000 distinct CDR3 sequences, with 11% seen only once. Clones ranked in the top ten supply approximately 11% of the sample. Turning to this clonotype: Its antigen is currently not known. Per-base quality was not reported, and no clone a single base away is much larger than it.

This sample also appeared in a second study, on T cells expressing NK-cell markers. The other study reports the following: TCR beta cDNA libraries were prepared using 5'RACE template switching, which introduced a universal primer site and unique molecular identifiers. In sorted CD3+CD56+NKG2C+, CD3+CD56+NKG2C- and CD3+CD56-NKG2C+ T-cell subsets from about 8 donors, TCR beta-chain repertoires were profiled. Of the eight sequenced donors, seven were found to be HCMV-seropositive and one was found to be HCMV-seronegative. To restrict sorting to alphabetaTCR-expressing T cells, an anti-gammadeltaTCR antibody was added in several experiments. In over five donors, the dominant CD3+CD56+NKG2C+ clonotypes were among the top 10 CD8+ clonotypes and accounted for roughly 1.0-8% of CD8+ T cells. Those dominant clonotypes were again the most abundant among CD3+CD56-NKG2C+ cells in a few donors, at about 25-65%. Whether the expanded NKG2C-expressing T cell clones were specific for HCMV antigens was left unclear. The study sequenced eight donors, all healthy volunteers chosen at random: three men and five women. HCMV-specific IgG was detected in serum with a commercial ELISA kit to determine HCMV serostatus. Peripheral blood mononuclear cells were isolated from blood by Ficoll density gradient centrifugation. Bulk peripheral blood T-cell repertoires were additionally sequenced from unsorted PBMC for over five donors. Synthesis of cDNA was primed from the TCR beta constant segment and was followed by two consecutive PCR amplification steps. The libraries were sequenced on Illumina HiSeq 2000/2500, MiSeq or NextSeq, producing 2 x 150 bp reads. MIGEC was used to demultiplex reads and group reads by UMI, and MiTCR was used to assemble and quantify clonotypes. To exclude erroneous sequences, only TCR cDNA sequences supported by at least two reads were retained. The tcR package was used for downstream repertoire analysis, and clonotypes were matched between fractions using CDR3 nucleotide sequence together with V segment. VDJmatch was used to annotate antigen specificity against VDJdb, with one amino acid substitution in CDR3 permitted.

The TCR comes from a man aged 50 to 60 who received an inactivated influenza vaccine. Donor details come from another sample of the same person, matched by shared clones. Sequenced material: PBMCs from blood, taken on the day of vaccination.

The CDR3 protein sequence reads: CSAPEGRNSNQPQHF. The DNA is as follows: TGCAGTGCCCCGGAGGGGCGTAATAGCAATCAGCCCCAGCATTTT. This chain joins TRBV20-1 to TRBJ1-5; TRBD1 is perhaps the D gene, given 5 matching bases. Taken from the germline V gene (reference sequence), the CDR1 and CDR2 loops are DFQATT and SNEGSKA. The CDR3, from cysteine to phenylalanine, totals 15 residues. The entry retains the CDR3 DNA only, 45 bases that are in frame from base 1. V is pared back by 6 bases and J by 0 bases, with 15 bases lying between the germline termini.